The rows below give T cell receptor beta chains drawn from one sample of a study of blood T cells in healthy people across ages. TCRdb re-derived calls from the 5' RACE reads in MiXCR, one entry per CDR3 protein. This table holds roughly 2 million distinct CDR3 sequences, around half found once. Sequencing used blood. Source of these receptors: a woman in her thirties or forties in good health. Each CDR3 is given without its conserved first and last residue. A D gene is named only where the DNA matches it firmly.

11	TRBV4-3	TRBJ2-7	-	ASSHWSTYEQY
14	TRBV4-1	TRBJ1-5	-	ASSQDLTASNQPQH
11	TRBV20-1	TRBJ2-7	-	SARPGYTYEQY
14	TRBV2	TRBJ1-2	-	ASREEVDGSEYGYT
11	TRBV6-2/TRBV6-3	TRBJ2-5	-	ASSMRVAGEQY
14	TRBV5-1	TRBJ2-7	TRBD2	ASSYPGASGTYEQY
12	TRBV6-6	TRBJ2-1	-	ASSYTFGDSEQF
13	TRBV20-1	TRBJ2-3	TRBD1	SAPEGQSSTDTQY
11	TRBV7-2	TRBJ2-7	-	ASSRRDTYEQY
14	TRBV28	TRBJ1-6	-	ASSLGLMRSNSPLH
14	TRBV7-2	TRBJ2-5	TRBD2	ASSAQRLAGGETQY